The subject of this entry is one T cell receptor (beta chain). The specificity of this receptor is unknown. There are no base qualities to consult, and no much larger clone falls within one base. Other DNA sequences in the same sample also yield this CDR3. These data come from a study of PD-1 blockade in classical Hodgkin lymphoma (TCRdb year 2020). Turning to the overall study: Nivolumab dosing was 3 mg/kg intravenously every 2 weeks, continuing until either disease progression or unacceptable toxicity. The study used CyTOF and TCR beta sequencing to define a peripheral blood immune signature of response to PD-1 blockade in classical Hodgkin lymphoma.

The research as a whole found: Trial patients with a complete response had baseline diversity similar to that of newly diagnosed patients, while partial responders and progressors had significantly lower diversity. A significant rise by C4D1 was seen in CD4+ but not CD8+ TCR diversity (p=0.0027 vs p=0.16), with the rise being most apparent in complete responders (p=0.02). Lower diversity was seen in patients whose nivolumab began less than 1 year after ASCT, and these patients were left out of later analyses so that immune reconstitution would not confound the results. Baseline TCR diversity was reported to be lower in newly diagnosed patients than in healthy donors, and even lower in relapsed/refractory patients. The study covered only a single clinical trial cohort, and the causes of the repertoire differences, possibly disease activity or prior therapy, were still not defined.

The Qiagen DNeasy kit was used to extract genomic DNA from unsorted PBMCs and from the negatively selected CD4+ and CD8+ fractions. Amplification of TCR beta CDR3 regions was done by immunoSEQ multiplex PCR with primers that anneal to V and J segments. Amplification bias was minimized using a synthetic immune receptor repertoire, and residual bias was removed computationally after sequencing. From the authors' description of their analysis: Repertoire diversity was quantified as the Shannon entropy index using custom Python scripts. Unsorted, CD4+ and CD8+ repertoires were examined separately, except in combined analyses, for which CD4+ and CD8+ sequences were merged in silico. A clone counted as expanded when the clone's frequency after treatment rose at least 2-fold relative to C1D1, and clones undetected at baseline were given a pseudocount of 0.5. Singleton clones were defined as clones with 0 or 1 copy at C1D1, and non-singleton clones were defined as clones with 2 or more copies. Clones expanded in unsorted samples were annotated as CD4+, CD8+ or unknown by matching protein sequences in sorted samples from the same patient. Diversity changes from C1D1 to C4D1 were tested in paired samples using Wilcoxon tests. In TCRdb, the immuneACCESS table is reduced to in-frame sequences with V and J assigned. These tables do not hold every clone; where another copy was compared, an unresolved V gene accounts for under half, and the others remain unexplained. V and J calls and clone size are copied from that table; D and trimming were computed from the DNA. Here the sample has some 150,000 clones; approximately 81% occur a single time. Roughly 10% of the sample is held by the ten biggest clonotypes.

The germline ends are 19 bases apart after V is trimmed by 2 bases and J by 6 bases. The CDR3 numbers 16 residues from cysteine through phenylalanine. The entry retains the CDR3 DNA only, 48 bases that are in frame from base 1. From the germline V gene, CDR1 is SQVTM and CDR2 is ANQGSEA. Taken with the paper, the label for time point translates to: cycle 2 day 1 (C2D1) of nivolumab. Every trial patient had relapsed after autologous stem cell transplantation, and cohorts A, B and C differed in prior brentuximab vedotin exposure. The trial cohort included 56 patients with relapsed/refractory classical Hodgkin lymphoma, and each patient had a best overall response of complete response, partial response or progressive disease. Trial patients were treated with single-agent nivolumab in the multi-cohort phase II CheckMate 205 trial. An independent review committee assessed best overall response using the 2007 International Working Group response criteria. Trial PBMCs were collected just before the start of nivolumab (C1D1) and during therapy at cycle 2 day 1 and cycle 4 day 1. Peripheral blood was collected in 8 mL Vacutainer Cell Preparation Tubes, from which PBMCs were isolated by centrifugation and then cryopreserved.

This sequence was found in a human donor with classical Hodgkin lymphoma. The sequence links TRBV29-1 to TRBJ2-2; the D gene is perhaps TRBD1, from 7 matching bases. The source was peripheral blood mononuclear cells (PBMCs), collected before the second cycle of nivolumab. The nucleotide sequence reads TGCAGCGTTGAACCTTGGGGGCAGGGGGGTTCCGGGGAGCTGTTTTTT. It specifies CSVEPWGQGGSGELFF.